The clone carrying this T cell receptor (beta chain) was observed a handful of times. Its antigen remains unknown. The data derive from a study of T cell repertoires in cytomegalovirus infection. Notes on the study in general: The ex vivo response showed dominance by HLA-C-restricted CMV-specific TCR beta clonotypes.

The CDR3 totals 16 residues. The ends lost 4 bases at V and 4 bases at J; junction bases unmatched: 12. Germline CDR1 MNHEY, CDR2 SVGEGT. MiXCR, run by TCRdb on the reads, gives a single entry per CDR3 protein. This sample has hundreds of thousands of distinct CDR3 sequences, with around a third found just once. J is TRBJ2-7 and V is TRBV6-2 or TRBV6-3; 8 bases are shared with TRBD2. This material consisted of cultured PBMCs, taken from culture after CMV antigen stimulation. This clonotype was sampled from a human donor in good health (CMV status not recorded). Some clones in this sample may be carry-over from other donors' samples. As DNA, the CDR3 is TGTGCCAGCAGTTCACCGAGAAGCGGGAGTCGGTACGAGCAGTACTTC. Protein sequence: CASSSPRSGSRYEQYF.